This TCR beta chain was sequenced in a study of blood T cell repertoires in COVID-19. Study background: Sites in the United States, Italy and Spain provided acute and convalescent COVID-19 samples.

The V and J ends lost 4 bases and 4 bases, in that order; junction bases with no gene match: 5. Germline CDR1 reads SGHRS; CDR2 reads YFSETQ. The CDR3 runs to 15 residues. Clones were read by immunoSEQ multiplex PCR, and TCRdb kept only the in-frame ones, dropping some. The sample yields approximately 150,000 clones, more than 75% seen once. What was sequenced was peripheral blood. The clonotype comes from a man aged 45-65 years who had recovered from COVID-19. This chain joins TRBV5-1 and TRBJ2-3; 11 bases align to TRBD2. This CDR3 is CASSVSGRGADTQYF. The CDR3 bases are TGCGCCAGCAGCGTTAGCGGGAGGGGTGCAGATACGCAGTATTTT.